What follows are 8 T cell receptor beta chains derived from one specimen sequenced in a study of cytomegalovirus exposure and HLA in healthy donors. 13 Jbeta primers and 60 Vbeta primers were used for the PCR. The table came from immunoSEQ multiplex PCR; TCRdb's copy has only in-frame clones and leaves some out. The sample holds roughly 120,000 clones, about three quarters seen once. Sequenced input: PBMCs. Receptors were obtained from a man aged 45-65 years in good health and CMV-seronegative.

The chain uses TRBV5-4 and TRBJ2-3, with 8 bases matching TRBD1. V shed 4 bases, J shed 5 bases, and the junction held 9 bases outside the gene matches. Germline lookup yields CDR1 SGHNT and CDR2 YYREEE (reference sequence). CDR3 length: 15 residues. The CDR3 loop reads CASSTDRVGLDTQYF. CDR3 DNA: TGTGCCAGCAGCACGGACAGGGTGGGGTTAGATACGCAGTATTTT.

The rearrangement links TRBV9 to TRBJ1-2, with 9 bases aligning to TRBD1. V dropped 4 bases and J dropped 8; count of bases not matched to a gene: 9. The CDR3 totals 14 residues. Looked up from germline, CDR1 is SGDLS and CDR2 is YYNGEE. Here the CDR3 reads CASSTYRGRNGYTF. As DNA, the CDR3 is TGTGCCAGCAGCACGTACAGGGGGCGAAACGGCTACACCTTC.

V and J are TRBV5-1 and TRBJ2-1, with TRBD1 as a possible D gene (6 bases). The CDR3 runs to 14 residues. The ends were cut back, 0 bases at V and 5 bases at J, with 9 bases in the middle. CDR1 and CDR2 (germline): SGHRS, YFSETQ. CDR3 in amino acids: CASSLGGPDNEQFF. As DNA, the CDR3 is TGCGCCAGCAGCTTGGGGGGGCCGGACAATGAGCAGTTCTTC.

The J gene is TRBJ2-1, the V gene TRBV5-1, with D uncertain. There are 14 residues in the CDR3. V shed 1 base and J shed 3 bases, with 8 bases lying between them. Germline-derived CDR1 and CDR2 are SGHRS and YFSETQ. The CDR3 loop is CASSLSSFYNEQFF. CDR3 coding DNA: TGCGCCAGCAGCTTGTCGTCCTTCTACAATGAGCAGTTCTTC.

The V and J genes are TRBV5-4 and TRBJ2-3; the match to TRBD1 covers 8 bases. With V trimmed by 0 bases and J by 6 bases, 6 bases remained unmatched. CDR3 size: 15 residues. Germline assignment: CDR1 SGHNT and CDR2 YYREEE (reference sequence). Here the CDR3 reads CASSLVGQGHDTQYF. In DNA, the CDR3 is TGTGCCAGCAGCTTGGTTGGACAGGGACATGATACGCAGTATTTT.

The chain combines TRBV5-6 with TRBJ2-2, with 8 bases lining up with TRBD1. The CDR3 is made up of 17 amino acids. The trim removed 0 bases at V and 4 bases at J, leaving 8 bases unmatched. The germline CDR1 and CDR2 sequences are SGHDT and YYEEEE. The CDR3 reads CASSLDGQGWRTGELFF. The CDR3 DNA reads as TGTGCCAGCAGCTTGGACGGACAGGGTTGGCGCACCGGGGAGCTGTTTTTT.

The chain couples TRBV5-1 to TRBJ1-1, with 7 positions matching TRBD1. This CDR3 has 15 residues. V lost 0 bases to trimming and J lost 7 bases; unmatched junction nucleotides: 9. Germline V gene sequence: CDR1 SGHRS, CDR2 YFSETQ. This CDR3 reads CASSLEGAQVNEAFF. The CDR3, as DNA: TGCGCCAGCAGCTTGGAGGGGGCGCAGGTAAATGAAGCTTTCTTT.

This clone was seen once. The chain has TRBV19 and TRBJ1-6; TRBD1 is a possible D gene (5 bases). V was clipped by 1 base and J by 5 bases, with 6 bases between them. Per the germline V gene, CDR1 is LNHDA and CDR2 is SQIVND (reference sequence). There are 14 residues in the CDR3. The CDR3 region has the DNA TGTGCCAGTAGTATAGCAGGGAATAATTCACCCCTCCACTTT. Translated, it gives CASSIAGNNSPLHF.